What follows describes a single T cell receptor (beta chain). This sample is part of a study of OX40 agonist ivuxolimab in advanced cancers. At the level of the study: With a range of roughly 23 to 79, age averaged approximately 54 years, and about 82% were male.

Method: immunoSEQ multiplex PCR; TCRdb's copy keeps in-frame clones and lacks some. The sample holds about 60,000 clones; about nine tenths are singletons and the top ten take approximately 16%. Germline loops: CDR1 SGHDT, CDR2 YYEEEE. The V end lost 6 bases, the J end lost 5 bases, and 14 bases lay between the germline ends. The CDR3 loop spans 13 amino acids. This TCR was sampled from an adult with an advanced solid tumor such as melanoma, head and neck, liver or kidney cancer. The V gene is TRBV5-6, the J gene TRBJ1-2, with a possible D match to TRBD1 (5 bases). This specimen consisted of CD4+ or CD8+ T cells sorted from blood, obtained in a trial of the OX40 agonist ivuxolimab. The CDR3 DNA follows: TGTGCCAGCACGCTGACCGGGGGGTATGGCTACACCTTC. It yields the protein CASTLTGGYGYTF.